The rows below give T cell receptor beta chains drawn from one sample of a study of blood T cell repertoires in COVID-19. Produced via immunoSEQ multiplex PCR; TCRdb's table is partial and in-frame only. Of hundreds of thousands of clones detected, 83% appear once; the ten largest clones hold roughly 1.3%. The sequenced sample was peripheral blood. Source of these receptors: a woman aged 30 to 39 with COVID-19, enrolled during active disease. Each CDR3 is given with its conserved first and last residue. The size of a clone is reported for some rows only, either as once, few or many, or as a class for expanded clones.

J | V | size | CDR3
TRBJ1-2 | TRBV27 | - | CASSWGVGTLTF
TRBJ1-1 | TRBV2 | - | CASTGDIMNTEAFF
TRBJ2-5 | TRBV19 | - | CASSPGTKVWGETQYF
TRBJ2-3 | TRBV11-2 | - | CASSSNMDTQYF
TRBJ2-1 | TRBV20-1 | - | CSAESGEQFF
TRBJ1-2 | TRBV2 | - | CASSEAYTTANYGYTF
TRBJ2-2 | TRBV9 | - | CASSVKTGEAGELFF
TRBJ2-7 | TRBV5-6 | - | CASSFGQGVDHEQYF
TRBJ1-5 | TRBV4-1 | - | CASSQDGTGLSNQPQHF
TRBJ1-1 | TRBV5-4 | - | CASSLEHPGQGKAFF
TRBJ1-2 | TRBV7-8 | - | CASSLGLTGHLAF
TRBJ2-3 | TRBV4-1 | - | CASSQGGGESTDTQYF
TRBJ2-2 | TRBV19 | - | CASSNRGATGELFF
TRBJ1-2 | TRBV29-1 | once | CSVPMGQGYTF
TRBJ1-6 | TRBV18 | once | CASSPPGEYSPLHF
TRBJ2-7 | TRBV2 | - | CASATGAQYEQYF
TRBJ2-2 | TRBV27 | - | CASSLFPFGTAGAGELFF
TRBJ2-7 | TRBV5-4 | - | CASSLVGYEQYF
TRBJ1-1 | TRBV6-2/TRBV6-3 | - | CASSYFPGQKAFF
TRBJ2-1 | TRBV6-5 | - | CASSPQSMWGDEQFF
TRBJ1-6 | TRBV10-1 | - | CASATGGSYNSPLHF
TRBJ2-2 | TRBV7-5 | - | CVSLSRWGGPGELFF
TRBJ2-7 | TRBV3-1/TRBV3-2 | - | CASSQGGGFSYEQYF
TRBJ2-2 | TRBV7-3 | - | CASSLAGVGTGELFF
TRBJ2-4 | TRBV5-1 | - | CASSSPDRGEAKNIQYF
TRBJ1-1 | TRBV7-9 | - | CASSPDRVWDTEAFF
TRBJ1-2 | TRBV5-4 | once | CASSSGTFRNYGYTF
TRBJ1-4 | TRBV5-5 | - | CASSLVGGYEKLFF
TRBJ1-2 | TRBV12-3/TRBV12-4 | - | CASSGGQGYGYTF
TRBJ2-1 | TRBV12-5 | - | CASRSNNEQFF
TRBJ2-1 | TRBV7-2 | - | CASSLRTSGSSYNEQFF
TRBJ1-4 | TRBV6-1 | - | CASSESRGSEKLFF
TRBJ1-6 | TRBV2 | - | CASSEGLSSYNSPLHF
TRBJ2-6 | TRBV28 | - | CASSLGGTGANVLTF
TRBJ1-6 | TRBV30 | - | CAWSTPGGNSPLHF
TRBJ2-3 | TRBV18 | - | CASSLLVGGDTDTQYF
TRBJ1-2 | TRBV7-6 | few | CASSDTSNYGYTF
TRBJ2-3 | TRBV6-5 | - | CASWSGGHTDTQYF
TRBJ2-1 | TRBV27 | - | CASSLSRGLNNEQFF
TRBJ2-7 | TRBV12-3/TRBV12-4 | - | CASAIGGSYEQYF
TRBJ2-5 | TRBV7-3 | - | CASSSGQETQYF
TRBJ1-1 | TRBV9 | - | CASSAGRVTTEAFF
TRBJ2-1 | TRBV10-3 | - | CAISESMTEPYNEQFF
TRBJ1-2 | TRBV6-5 | - | CASSSRQIYGYTF
TRBJ2-7 | TRBV4-3 | - | CASSQDRGPEQYF
TRBJ2-6 | TRBV27 | - | CASSSRGGLNSGANVLTF
TRBJ2-7 | TRBV10-3 | - | CAISPGTTYEQYF
TRBJ1-5 | TRBV5-8 | - | CASSFGQGPNQPQHF
TRBJ1-1 | TRBV5-8 | - | CASSPGQGLWAFF
TRBJ1-3 | TRBV7-2 | - | CASTFNRGNTIYF
TRBJ1-2 | TRBV5-1 | - | CASSLTPDRESGYTF
TRBJ1-2 | TRBV6-2/TRBV6-3 | - | CASISSKEGDNYGYTF
TRBJ1-6 | TRBV3-1/TRBV3-2 | - | CASRFGQGVNSPLHF
TRBJ2-7 | TRBV5-1 | - | CASSLGTSGEQYF
TRBJ2-1 | TRBV18 | - | CASSPDNEQFF
TRBJ1-1 | TRBV6-4 | - | CASSLETGGSTEAFF
TRBJ2-7 | TRBV3-1/TRBV3-2 | - | CASSQVFLAVSYEQYF